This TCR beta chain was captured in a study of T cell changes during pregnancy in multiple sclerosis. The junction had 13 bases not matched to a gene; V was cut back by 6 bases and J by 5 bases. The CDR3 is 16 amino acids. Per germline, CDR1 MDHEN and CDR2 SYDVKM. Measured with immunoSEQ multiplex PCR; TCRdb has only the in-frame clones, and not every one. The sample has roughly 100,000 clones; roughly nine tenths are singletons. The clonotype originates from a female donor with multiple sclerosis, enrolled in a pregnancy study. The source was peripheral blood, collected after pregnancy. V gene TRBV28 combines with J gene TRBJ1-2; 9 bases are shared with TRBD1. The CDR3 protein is CASSSKNSGQGYGYTF. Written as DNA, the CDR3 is TGTGCCAGCAGCTCTAAAAACTCGGGACAGGGATATGGCTACACCTTC.